This TCR beta chain was profiled in a study of blood T cell repertoires in COVID-19. Turning to the study itself: Researchers got acute and convalescent COVID-19 samples from the United States, Italy and Spain. PBMCs, B-cell-depleted T cells, or T cells were the source of the cDNA or gDNA that made up the material.

Original data processing: Researchers report that nucleated cell counts were estimated from reference gene primer amplification. Here immunoSEQ multiplex PCR was the method, and the copy in TCRdb shows in-frame clones only, minus some. The DNA gave D and trimming, while V, J and clone size come from that table. The sample yields 120,000 or so clones, 80% seen once. The germline V and J ends were trimmed by 3 bases and 7 bases, with 13 bases remaining between them. The CDR3 runs 15 residues. CDR1 and CDR2 (germline): MGHDK, SYGVNS. Material for sequencing was peripheral blood. The sequence was obtained from a human donor in a cohort sampled during active COVID-19. V and J are TRBV25-1 and TRBJ1-6, with D possibly matching TRBD1 (5 bases). CDR3 nucleotides: TGTGCCAGCAGTGAGAGCCAGGGTCGAAATTCACCCCTCCACTTT. Amino acids: CASSESQGRNSPLHF.